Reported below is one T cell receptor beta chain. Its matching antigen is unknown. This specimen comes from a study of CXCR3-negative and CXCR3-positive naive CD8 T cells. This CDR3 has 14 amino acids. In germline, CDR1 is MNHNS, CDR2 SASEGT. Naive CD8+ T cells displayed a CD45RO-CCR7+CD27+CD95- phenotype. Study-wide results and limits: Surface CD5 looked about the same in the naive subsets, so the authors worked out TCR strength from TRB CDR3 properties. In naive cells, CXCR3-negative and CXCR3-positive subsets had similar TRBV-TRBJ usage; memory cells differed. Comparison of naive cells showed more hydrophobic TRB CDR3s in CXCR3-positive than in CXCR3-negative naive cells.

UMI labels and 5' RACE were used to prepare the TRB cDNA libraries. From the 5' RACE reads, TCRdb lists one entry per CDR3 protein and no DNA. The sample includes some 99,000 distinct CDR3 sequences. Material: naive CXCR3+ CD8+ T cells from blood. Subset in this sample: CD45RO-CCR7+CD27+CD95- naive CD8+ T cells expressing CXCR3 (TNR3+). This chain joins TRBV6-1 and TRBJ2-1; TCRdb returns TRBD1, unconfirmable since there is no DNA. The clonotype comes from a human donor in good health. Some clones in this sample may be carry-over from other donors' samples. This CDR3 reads CASSERSGWNEQFF.